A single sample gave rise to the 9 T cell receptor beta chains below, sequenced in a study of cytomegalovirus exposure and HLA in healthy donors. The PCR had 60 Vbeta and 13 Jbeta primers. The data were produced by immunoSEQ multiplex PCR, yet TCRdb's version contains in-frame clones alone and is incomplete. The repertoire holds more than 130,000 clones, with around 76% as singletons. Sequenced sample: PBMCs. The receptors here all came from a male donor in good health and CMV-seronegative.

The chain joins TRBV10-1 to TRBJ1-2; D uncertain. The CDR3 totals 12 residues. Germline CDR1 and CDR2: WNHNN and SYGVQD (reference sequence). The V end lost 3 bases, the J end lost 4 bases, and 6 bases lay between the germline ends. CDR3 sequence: CASSDNSYGYTF. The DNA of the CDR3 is TGCGCCAGCAGTGATAACAGCTATGGCTACACCTTC.

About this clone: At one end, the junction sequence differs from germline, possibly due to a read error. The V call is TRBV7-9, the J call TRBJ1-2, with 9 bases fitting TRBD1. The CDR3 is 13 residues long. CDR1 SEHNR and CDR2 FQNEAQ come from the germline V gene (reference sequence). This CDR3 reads CASRRTGDYGYPF. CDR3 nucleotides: TGTGCCAGCAGGCGGACAGGGGACTATGGCTACCCCTTC.

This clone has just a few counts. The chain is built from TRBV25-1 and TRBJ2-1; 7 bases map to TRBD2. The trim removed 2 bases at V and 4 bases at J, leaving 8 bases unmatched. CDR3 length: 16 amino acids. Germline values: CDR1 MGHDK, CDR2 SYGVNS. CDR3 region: CASSEVRGSGYNEQFF. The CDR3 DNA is TGTGCCAGCAGTGAAGTGCGCGGGAGTGGGTACAATGAGCAGTTCTTC.

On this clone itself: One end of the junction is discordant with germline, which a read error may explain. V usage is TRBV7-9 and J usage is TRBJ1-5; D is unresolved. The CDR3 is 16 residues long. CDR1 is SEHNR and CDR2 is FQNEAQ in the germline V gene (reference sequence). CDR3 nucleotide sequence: TGTTCCAGCAGCTTAGCGATCCGGGAGGGAGGTCAGCCCCAGCATTTT. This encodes CSSSLAIREGGQPQHF. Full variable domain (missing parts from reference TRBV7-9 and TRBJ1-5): DTGVSQNPRHKITKRGQNVTFRCDPISEHNRLYWYRQTLGQGPEFLTYFQNEAQLEKSRLLSDRFSAERPKGSFSTLEIQRTEQGDSAMYLCSSSLAIREGGQPQHFGDGTRLSIL.

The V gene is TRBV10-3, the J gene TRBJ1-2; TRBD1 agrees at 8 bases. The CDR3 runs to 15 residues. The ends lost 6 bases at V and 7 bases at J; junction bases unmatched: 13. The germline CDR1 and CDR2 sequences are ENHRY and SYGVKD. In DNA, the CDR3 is TGTGCCATCAGCCAGGACAGGGTCTACGGTTCTGGCTACACCTTC. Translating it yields CAISQDRVYGSGYTF.

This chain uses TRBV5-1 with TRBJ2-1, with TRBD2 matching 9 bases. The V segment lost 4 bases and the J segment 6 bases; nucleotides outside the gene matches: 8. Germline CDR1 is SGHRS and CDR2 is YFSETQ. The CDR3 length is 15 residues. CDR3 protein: CASSPGLAPCNEQFF. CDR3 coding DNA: TGCGCCAGCAGCCCCGGACTAGCGCCCTGCAATGAGCAGTTCTTC.

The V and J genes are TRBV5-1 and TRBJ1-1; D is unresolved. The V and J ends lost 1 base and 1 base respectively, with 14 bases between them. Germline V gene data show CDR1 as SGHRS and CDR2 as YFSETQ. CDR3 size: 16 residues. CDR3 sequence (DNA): TGCGCCAGCAGCTTGACGGGGAATCGGGAGAACACTGAAGCTTTCTTT. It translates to CASSLTGNRENTEAFF.

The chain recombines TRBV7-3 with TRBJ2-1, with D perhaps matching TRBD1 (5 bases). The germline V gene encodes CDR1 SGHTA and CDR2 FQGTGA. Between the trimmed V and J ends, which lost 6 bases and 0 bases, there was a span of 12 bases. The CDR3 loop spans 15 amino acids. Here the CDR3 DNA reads TGTGCCAGCAGACGACAGCCTAGCTCCTACAATGAGCAGTTCTTC. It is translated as CASRRQPSSYNEQFF.

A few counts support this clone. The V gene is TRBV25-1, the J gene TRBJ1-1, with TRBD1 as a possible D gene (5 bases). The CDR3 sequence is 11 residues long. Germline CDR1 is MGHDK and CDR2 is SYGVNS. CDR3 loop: CATELNTEAFF. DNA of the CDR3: TGTGCGACAGAGTTGAACACTGAAGCTTTCTTT.